This T cell receptor (beta chain) was identified in a study of T cell responses to AZD1222 COVID-19 vaccine. Using immunoSEQ multiplex PCR, the repertoire was profiled, and TCRdb retains in-frame clones only, with some absent. This sample has 95,000 to 150,000 clones, with 85% to 90% found just once. This CDR3 has 16 amino acids. V gave up 4 bases and J gave up 1 base, with 17 bases separating them. Germline V gives CDR1 SGHDT, CDR2 YYEEEE. The gene calls are TRBV5-6 and TRBJ2-5; maybe TRBD2 (5 bases). Sequencing used peripheral blood, obtained on day 0 of MenACWY control vaccination. This receptor was obtained from an adult in good health. The CDR3 loop is CASSGSFIASQETQYF. In DNA, the CDR3 is TGTGCCAGCAGCGGTAGTTTTATAGCGTCCCAAGAGACCCAGTACTTC.